The rows below give T cell receptor beta chains drawn from one sample of a study of blood T cell repertoires in COVID-19. Some clones are missing from TCRdb's copy, which holds only in-frame ones; the method was immunoSEQ multiplex PCR. The data show about 240,000 clones, roughly nine tenths seen once. The material sequenced was peripheral blood. The receptors shown here come from a man aged 60 to 75 with acute or convalescent COVID-19. Each CDR3 is given with its conserved first and last residue. Fields, in order: clone size, J gene, D gene, V gene, CDR3 protein, CDR3 DNA. The D gene is left open where the match is weak. Only some rows state a clone size, as once, few, many or a class for expanded clones.

>NA|TRBJ2-3|TRBD1|TRBV19
CASSPDRVSTDTQYF
TGTGCCAGTAGTCCTGACAGGGTGAGCACAGATACGCAGTATTTT
>once|TRBJ2-7|TRBD1|TRBV6-6
CASRTDRGPPYEQYF
TGTGCCAGCAGAACCGACAGGGGACCACCCTACGAGCAGTACTTC
>NA|TRBJ2-3|TRBD2|TRBV27
CASSSWTSGRVDTQYF
TGTGCCAGCAGTTCTTGGACTAGCGGGAGGGTAGATACGCAGTATTTT
>NA|TRBJ2-5|TRBD1|TRBV19
CASSNISGGGKETQYF
TGTGCCAGTAGTAATATTTCAGGGGGTGGGAAGGAGACCCAGTACTTC
>few|TRBJ2-3|NA|TRBV4-2
CASSPIRNREGHTDTQYF
TGTGCCAGCAGCCCAATACGAAACAGAGAGGGACACACAGATACGCAGTATTTT
>NA|TRBJ2-5|TRBD1|TRBV9
CASSEGTGMGTQYF
TGTGCCAGCAGCGAGGGGACAGGGATGGGGACCCAGTACTTC
>few|TRBJ1-6|TRBD1|TRBV30
CAWSVRDRDSPLHF
TGTGCCTGGAGTGTAAGGGACAGGGATTCACCCCTCCACTTT
>NA|TRBJ1-4|NA|TRBV11-3
CASSPGVTNEKLFF
TGTGCCAGCAGCCCGGGGGTGACTAATGAAAAACTGTTTTTT
>NA|TRBJ2-3|TRBD2|TRBV3-1/TRBV3-2
CASSQRGPGRDTQYF
TGTGCCAGCAGCCAGCGGGGCCCCGGGAGGGATACGCAGTATTTT
>NA|TRBJ1-5|NA|TRBV2
CASTQGISDNQPQHF
TGTGCCAGCACACAGGGAATTTCTGACAATCAGCCCCAGCATTTT
>NA|TRBJ1-1|NA|TRBV19
CASREWGGDTEAFF
TGTGCCAGTAGGGAATGGGGAGGGGACACTGAAGCTTTCTTT
>NA|TRBJ2-7|TRBD1|TRBV20-1
CSASPTGVHEQYF
TGCAGTGCTAGTCCCACAGGGGTCCACGAGCAGTACTTC
>NA|TRBJ1-5|TRBD1|TRBV6-5
CALGTGDGGNQPQHF
TGTGCCCTCGGGACAGGGGACGGTGGCAATCAGCCCCAGCATTTT
>NA|TRBJ2-3|NA|TRBV5-1
CASSIDTADTQYF
TGCGCCAGCAGCATAGATACGGCAGATACGCAGTATTTT
>NA|TRBJ1-3|TRBD1|TRBV5-1
CASSLRQGESGNTIYF
TGCGCCAGCAGCCTACGACAGGGCGAGTCTGGAAACACCATATATTTT
>NA|TRBJ2-5|TRBD2|TRBV10-3
CAISESTGGETQYF
TGTGCCATCAGTGAGTCGACGGGGGGGGAGACCCAGTACTTC
>once|TRBJ2-1|NA|TRBV15
CATSGSGSYNEQFF
TGTGCCACCAGCGGGAGTGGCTCCTACAATGAGCAGTTCTTC
>NA|TRBJ1-2|TRBD1|TRBV7-3
CASSATGGANYGYTF
TGTGCCAGCAGCGCCACAGGGGGCGCAAACTATGGCTACACCTTC
>NA|TRBJ2-2|TRBD1|TRBV2
CASSADRGPTGELFF
TGTGCCAGCAGTGCCGACAGGGGGCCTACCGGGGAGCTGTTTTTT
>NA|TRBJ1-1|NA|TRBV30
CAWSVRSSEAFF
TGTGCCTGGAGTGTACGGTCGAGTGAAGCTTTCTTT
>NA|TRBJ1-3|NA|TRBV30
CAWSTREYRNTIYF
TGTGCCTGGAGTACCCGGGAGTACCGAAACACCATATATTTT
>NA|TRBJ2-2|NA|TRBV27
CASSFFEGTNTGELFF
TGTGCCAGCAGTTTTTTTGAAGGGACAAACACCGGGGAGCTGTTTTTT
>NA|TRBJ2-5|NA|TRBV3-1/TRBV3-2
CASSQERETQYF
TGTGCCAGCAGCCAAGAACGGGAGACCCAGTACTTC
>NA|TRBJ2-5|TRBD1|TRBV19
CASSTDRGLQETQYF
TGTGCCAGTAGTACGGACAGGGGGTTACAAGAGACCCAGTACTTC
>NA|TRBJ2-1|NA|TRBV29-1
CSVVPLEVSNEQFF
TGCAGCGTTGTACCACTAGAAGTTTCAAATGAGCAGTTCTTC
>few|TRBJ1-1|TRBD1|TRBV4-1
CASSPGTVGYTEAFF
TGCGCCAGCAGCCCAGGGACAGTGGGGTACACTGAAGCTTTCTTT
>NA|TRBJ1-1|TRBD1|TRBV6-5
CASSLQGGMNTEAFF
TGTGCCAGCAGTCTTCAGGGGGGCATGAACACTGAAGCTTTCTTT
>few|TRBJ2-1|NA|TRBV6-4
CASSERGEQFF
TGTGCCAGCAGTGAAAGGGGTGAGCAGTTCTTC
>NA|TRBJ2-1|NA|TRBV5-4
CASSRGTQTRYNEQFF
TGTGCCAGCAGCCGGGGGACGCAAACTAGATACAATGAGCAGTTCTTC
>NA|TRBJ2-3|TRBD1|TRBV19
CASSMFRQGEDTQYF
TGTGCCAGTAGTATGTTTCGACAGGGGGAAGATACGCAGTATTTT
>few|TRBJ1-4|TRBD1|TRBV28
CASGEQGQGGEKLFF
TGTGCCAGCGGCGAACAGGGACAGGGGGGTGAAAAACTGTTTTTT
>NA|TRBJ1-5|TRBD1|TRBV19
CASTLRQGVISNQPQHF
TGTGCCAGTACACTAAGGCAGGGGGTGATTAGCAATCAGCCCCAGCATTTT
>NA|TRBJ2-4|NA|TRBV6-2/TRBV6-3
CASSLGLLGDIQYF
TGTGCCAGCAGTCTCGGACTCCTCGGGGACATTCAGTACTTC
>NA|TRBJ1-1|NA|TRBV7-9
CASSAKTVMNTEAFF
TGTGCCAGCAGCGCTAAGACAGTAATGAACACTGAAGCTTTCTTT
>NA|TRBJ2-1|NA|TRBV9
CASSVGSSYNEQFF
TGTGCCAGCAGCGTAGGGAGCTCCTACAATGAGCAGTTCTTC
>NA|TRBJ1-1|NA|TRBV28
CASLSGSLIEAFF
TGTGCCAGTCTTTCCGGGTCCCTAATTGAAGCTTTCTTT
>NA|TRBJ2-7|NA|TRBV2
CASKGQAYEQYF
TGTGCCAGCAAGGGACAAGCCTACGAGCAGTACTTC
>NA|TRBJ2-7|TRBD2|TRBV4-1
CASSQDSSGVYEQYF
TGCGCCAGCAGCCAAGATTCCAGCGGGGTTTACGAGCAGTACTTC
>NA|TRBJ2-1|NA|TRBV6-2/TRBV6-3
CASSYRLGIDNEQFF
TGTGCCAGCAGTTACCGTCTAGGCATCGACAATGAGCAGTTCTTC
>NA|TRBJ2-1|TRBD2|TRBV4-3
CASSQAGLAGAPYNEQFF
TGCGCCAGCAGCCAAGCCGGACTAGCGGGAGCACCCTACAATGAGCAGTTCTTC
>NA|TRBJ2-3|TRBD1|TRBV5-4
CASSSPLYRGPVPDTQYF
TGTGCCAGCAGCTCCCCCCTGTACAGGGGGCCGGTCCCGGATACGCAGTATTTT
>NA|TRBJ2-7|NA|TRBV11-2
CASSADSTSTVQYF
TGTGCCAGCAGCGCGGACAGTACTTCTACGGTGCAGTACTTC
>NA|TRBJ1-2|NA|TRBV7-8
CASSPTTVNYGYTF
TGTGCCAGCAGCCCCACGACTGTTAACTATGGCTACACCTTC
>NA|TRBJ2-1|TRBD2|TRBV7-2
CASSPSSGSVNEQFF
TGTGCCAGCAGCCCTTCTAGCGGGAGTGTGAATGAGCAGTTCTTC
>NA|TRBJ2-7|TRBD1|TRBV4-1
CASSQGDRFTGTGIDEQYF
TGCGCCAGCAGCCAAGGGGATCGGTTCACGGGGACAGGAATCGACGAGCAGTACTTC
>few|TRBJ1-1|TRBD1|TRBV19
CATLQDRDGTEAFF
TGTGCCACCCTCCAGGACAGGGATGGGACTGAAGCTTTCTTT
>NA|TRBJ2-7|TRBD2|TRBV7-6
CASSPRTSGTYEQYF
TGTGCCAGCAGCCCTCGGACTAGCGGCACCTACGAGCAGTACTTC
>NA|TRBJ1-2|NA|TRBV11-1
CASSSAEGFDYGYTF
TGTGCCAGCAGCTCGGCGGAGGGGTTTGACTATGGCTACACCTTC